One and the same sample provided the 27 T cell receptor beta chains below, sequenced in a study of blood T cell repertoires in COVID-19. Method: immunoSEQ multiplex PCR; TCRdb's copy keeps in-frame clones and lacks some. Seen here are 95,000 to 150,000 clones, about 88% observed once, and the top ten hold roughly 1.2%. Sample: peripheral blood. Every receptor here comes from an elderly woman with acute or convalescent COVID-19.

The V gene is TRBV19, the J gene TRBJ2-7, with 7 bases identical to TRBD2. The CDR3 totals 17 residues. Looked up from germline, CDR1 is LNHDA and CDR2 is SQIVND (reference sequence). The V and J ends lost 4 bases and 6 bases, in that order; junction bases with no gene match: 18. CDR3 protein: CASSTHPGTTSPGEQYF. In DNA, the CDR3 is TGTGCCAGTAGTACTCATCCCGGGACTACCTCTCCTGGCGAGCAGTACTTC.

This clone was seen once. This specimen includes other DNA sequences encoding the same CDR3. The V gene is TRBV5-1, the J gene TRBJ1-4, with 10 bases identical to TRBD1. Germline CDR1 is SGHRS and CDR2 is YFSETQ. The length of the CDR3 is 14 residues. The V segment lost 0 bases and the J segment 8 bases; nucleotides outside the gene matches: 1. This chain's CDR3 is CASSLGGQGEKLFF. In DNA form, the CDR3 reads TGCGCCAGCAGCTTGGGGGGACAGGGGGAAAAACTGTTTTTT.

The chain carries TRBV7-2 and TRBJ2-7; perhaps TRBD1 as D (5 bases). CDR3 size: 15 residues. Germline V gene sequence: CDR1 SGHTA, CDR2 FQGNSA. V lost 5 bases and J lost 3, with 17 bases in between. Here the CDR3 DNA reads TGTGCCAGCAGCCTTCTATGGGGCCCGGACTACGAGCAGTACTTC. This translates into CASSLLWGPDYEQYF.

CDR3 sequence reads: CASSQTGLAGGSAQFF. CDR3 sequence (DNA): TGTGCCAGCAGCCAAACCGGACTAGCGGGGGGGAGCGCGCAGTTCTTC. The chain combines TRBV7-2 with TRBJ2-1; TRBD2 matches 15 bases. Germline V gene sequence: CDR1 SGHTA, CDR2 FQGNSA. The J segment lost 12 bases and the V segment lost 5 bases, leaving 11 bases of the junction unmatched. This CDR3 region has 16 residues.

Turning to this clone: At one end the junction does not follow the germline gene, possibly because of a read error. The genes are TRBV28 and TRBJ1-1; D remains ambiguous. The CDR3 length is 12 residues. Germline CDR1 and CDR2: MDHEN and SYDVKM. CDR3 in amino acids: CASSSPRGEAFF. CDR3 DNA: TGTGCCAGCAGTTCCCCTCGAGGTGAAGCTTTTTTT. The complete variable domain, with remaining parts taken from reference TRBV28 and TRBJ1-1, reads DVKVTQSSRYLVKRTGEKVFLECVQDMDHENMFWYRQDPGLGLRLIYFSYDVKMKEKGDIPEGYSVSREKKERFSLILESASTNQTSMYLCASSSPRGEAFFGQGTRLTVV.

This sequence joins TRBV11-1 and TRBJ2-1, with 7 bases fitting TRBD2. After removal of 6 bases from V and 5 bases from J, the junction contained 4 bases not matched to a gene. The germline CDR1 and CDR2 sequences are SGHAT and FQDESV (reference sequence). The CDR3 totals 13 residues. The CDR3 DNA reads TGTGCCAGCAGAGGGGACTATCACAATGAGCAGTTCTTC. It specifies CASRGDYHNEQFF.

The V gene is TRBV3-1 (or the pseudogene TRBV3-2), the J gene TRBJ1-5; D gene ambiguous. The CDR3 is 16 residues long. Germline V CDR1 and CDR2: LGHDT, YNNKEL (reference sequence). V was shortened by 1 base and J by 3 bases, with 13 bases between the two germline ends. The CDR3 here is CASSQGYGSPNQPQHF. DNA for the CDR3: TGTGCCAGCAGCCAAGGGTACGGGTCTCCCAATCAGCCCCAGCATTTT.

The chain combines TRBV2 with TRBJ2-3; D remains ambiguous. CDR3 length: 13 residues. Germline V lookup: CDR1 SNHLY, CDR2 FYNNEI. V dropped 4 bases and J dropped 4 bases, with 9 bases sitting between them. The CDR3 here is CASSGPPPDTQYF. Written as DNA, the CDR3 is TGTGCCAGCAGTGGGCCTCCCCCAGATACGCAGTATTTT.

CDR3 DNA sequence: TGCGCCAGCAGCTTGGATCAGGGGACCTATGGCTACACCTTC. Its translation: CASSLDQGTYGYTF. The V and J genes are TRBV5-1 and TRBJ1-2; D possibly corresponds to TRBD1 (6 bases). Trimming removed 0 bases from V and 4 bases from J, with 10 bases in between. Looked up from germline, CDR1 is SGHRS and CDR2 is YFSETQ. The CDR3 runs 14 residues.

CDR3 residues: CASGRGAGETQYF. CDR3 coding DNA: TGCGCCAGCGGTCGGGGGGCAGGGGAGACCCAGTACTTC. This sequence joins TRBV5-1 and TRBJ2-5; D perhaps matches TRBD2 (7 bases). Germline CDR1 and CDR2: SGHRS and YFSETQ. The V and J ends lost 7 bases and 5 bases respectively, with 15 bases between them. The CDR3 is 13 residues long. Full variable domain (missing parts from reference TRBV5-1 and TRBJ2-5): KAGVTQTPRYLIKTRGQQVTLSCSPISGHRSVSWYQQTPGQGLQFLFEYFSETQRNKGNFPGRFSGRQFSNSRSEMNVSTLELGDSALYLCASGRGAGETQYFGPGTRLLVL.

The chain carries TRBV4-2 and TRBJ1-1, with a tentative D call TRBD1 (6 bases). The V end was cut by 0 bases, the J end by 10 bases, with 15 bases between. The CDR3 contains 14 residues. The V gene's germline CDR1 is LGHNA and CDR2 YNFKEQ. For the CDR3, the DNA is TGTGCCAGCAGCCAAGAGGGGGCGCGCTCAGGAGCTTTCTTT. It is translated as CASSQEGARSGAFF.

The chain's CDR3 is CATSDLKQGVYGYTF. CDR3 sequence (DNA): TGTGCCACCAGTGATTTAAAACAGGGGGTCTATGGCTACACCTTC. V and J are TRBV24-1 and TRBJ1-2; TRBD1 matches at 8 bases. J lost 4 bases, V lost 1 base, and 4 bases had no gene match. The CDR3 is made up of 15 amino acids. Germline lookup yields CDR1 KGHDR and CDR2 SFDVKD.

The chain links TRBV7-8 to TRBJ1-2; a possible D gene is TRBD1 (5 bases). The CDR3 extends over 12 amino acids. V was cut by 8 bases and J by 8 bases, with 15 bases left in between. CDR1 and CDR2 from the germline V gene are SGHVS and FQNEAQ. This CDR3 is CASGTRGRGYTF. CDR3 DNA: TGTGCCAGCGGAACAAGGGGAAGGGGCTACACCTTC. The full variable domain, completed using reference TRBV7-8 and TRBJ1-2, is GAGVSQSPRYKVAKRGQDVALRCDPISGHVSLFWYQQALGQGPEFLTYFQNEAQLDKSGLPSDRFFAERPEGSVSTLKIQRTQQEDSAVYLCASGTRGRGYTFGSGTRLTVV.

This sequence joins TRBV29-1 and TRBJ1-1; D is unclear. The CDR3 totals 13 residues. Per the germline V gene, CDR1 is SQVTM and CDR2 is ANQGSEA. Between the trimmed V and J ends, which lost 5 bases and 4 bases, there was a span of 14 bases. In DNA, the CDR3 is TGCAGCGTTTCCCCGGTCGAAGTCACTGAAGCTTTCTTT. Translated, it gives CSVSPVEVTEAFF.

The chain recombines TRBV7-3 with TRBJ2-1; D gene ambiguous. From germline, CDR1 is SGHTA and CDR2 FQGTGA. The CDR3 is made up of 13 amino acids. V lost 1 base and J lost 5, with 6 bases in between. This chain's CDR3 is CASSLNIDNEQFF. The CDR3 DNA is TGTGCCAGCAGCTTAAATATAGACAATGAGCAGTTCTTC.

The chain is built from TRBV19 and TRBJ2-2, with D perhaps matching TRBD2 (6 bases). Trimming pared 5 bases from V and 0 bases from J, leaving 19 bases between. This CDR3 is 18 amino acids long. CDR1 and CDR2 from the germline V gene are LNHDA and SQIVND (reference sequence). The DNA for the CDR3 is TGTGCCAGTAGTGAACCTGGCGGGACTTACGCGAACACCGGGGAGCTGTTTTTT. It specifies CASSEPGGTYANTGELFF.

CDR3 loop: CASSVGYPGSYVETQYF. CDR3 sequence (DNA): TGTGCCAGCAGCGTAGGTTATCCAGGGTCATATGTGGAGACCCAGTACTTC. This chain links TRBV9 with TRBJ2-5; possibly TRBD1 for D (5 bases). The CDR3 runs 17 residues. Trimming shortened V by 0 bases and J by 5 bases, and 20 bases separated the two germline ends. Germline V gives CDR1 SGDLS, CDR2 YYNGEE.

The chain joins TRBV10-3 to TRBJ2-2; 7 bases are a match to TRBD1. The CDR3 extends over 13 amino acids. V dropped 5 bases and J dropped 4; count of bases not matched to a gene: 1. Germline CDR1 is ENHRY and CDR2 is SYGVKD. This chain's CDR3 is CAISPGGTGELFF. In DNA, the CDR3 is TGTGCCATCAGTCCAGGGGGCACCGGGGAGCTGTTTTTT.

V gene TRBV7-9 combines with J gene TRBJ2-5; no reliable D call. The CDR3 length is 15 residues. V lost 0 bases and J lost 5, with 13 bases in between. Germline-derived CDR1 and CDR2 are SEHNR and FQNEAQ (reference sequence). Here the CDR3 reads CASSLALADGETQYF. CDR3 nucleotide sequence: TGTGCCAGCAGCTTAGCGCTCGCCGACGGGGAGACCCAGTACTTC.

The sample holds a few counts of this clone. V usage is TRBV24-1 and J usage is TRBJ2-1; 7 bases fit TRBD2. Germline V CDR1 and CDR2: KGHDR, SFDVKD. The CDR3 has 13 amino acids. The J segment lost 16 bases and the V segment lost 3 bases, leaving 11 bases of the junction unmatched. CDR3 sequence: CATSDPSRGVQFF. CDR3 bases: TGTGCCACCAGTGATCCGAGCCGGGGGGTTCAATTCTTC.

J is TRBJ2-7 and V is TRBV6-6; 9 bases line up with TRBD2. The length of the CDR3 is 16 residues. V trimming: 2 bases; J trimming: 2 bases; junction bases outside the gene matches: 7. CDR1 and CDR2 from the germline V gene are MNHNY and SVGAGI (reference sequence). The CDR3 loop reads CASSYRSGGGTYEQYF. CDR3 nucleotide sequence: TGTGCCAGCAGTTACCGTAGCGGGGGTGGGACCTACGAGCAGTACTTC.

V and J are TRBV19 and TRBJ2-7; possibly TRBD1 for D (5 bases). This CDR3 comprises 12 residues. Germline V gene lookup returns CDR1 LNHDA and CDR2 SQIVND (reference sequence). Trimming left V 3 bases short and J 6 bases short, with 9 bases between. The CDR3 protein is CASSISGIEQYF. In nucleotides, the CDR3 is TGTGCCAGTAGTATTTCAGGGATCGAGCAGTACTTC. Looking up the rest from reference TRBV19 and TRBJ2-7 gives the full variable domain: DGGITQSPKYLFRKEGQNVTLSCEQNLNHDAMYWYRQDPGQGLRLIYYSQIVNDFQKGDIAEGYSVSREKKESFPLTVTSAQKNPTAFYLCASSISGIEQYFGPGTRLTVT.

This sequence joins TRBV28 and TRBJ2-7; D is uncertain. The CDR3 consists of 11 residues. The germline V gene has CDR1 MDHEN and CDR2 SYDVKM. Trimming cost V 5 bases and J 1 base, with 3 bases left between them. CDR3 residues: CASSRSYEQYF. CDR3 nucleotide sequence: TGTGCCAGCAGTCGGTCCTACGAGCAGTACTTC.

The V call is TRBV6-5, the J call TRBJ2-7; 8 nucleotides align to TRBD1. The CDR3 totals 14 residues. Germline CDR1 reads MNHEY; CDR2 reads SVGAGI. Trimming removed 6 bases from V and 4 bases from J; junction bases left unmatched: 8. CDR3 DNA sequence: TGTGCCAGCAGGACCGACAGGGGCGGGTACGAGCAGTACTTC. Protein: CASRTDRGGYEQYF.

The V gene is TRBV6-2 or TRBV6-3, the J gene TRBJ1-5, with 8 nucleotides matching TRBD1. Germline-derived CDR1 and CDR2 are MNHEY and SVGEGT. The CDR3 loop spans 15 amino acids. The V and J ends lost 1 base and 3 bases, in that order; junction bases with no gene match: 2. CDR3 in amino acids: CASSYWTGINQPQHF. In DNA form, the CDR3 reads TGTGCCAGCAGTTACTGGACAGGGATCAATCAGCCCCAGCATTTT.

This chain links TRBV4-1 with TRBJ2-7; 9 nucleotides align to TRBD1. The germline gives CDR1 MGHRA, CDR2 YSYEKL. Trimming removed 1 base from V and 13 bases from J; junction bases left unmatched: 8. This CDR3 is 13 amino acids long. The CDR3 bases are TGCGCCAGCAGCCAAGGGATTGGGACAGGGTCATACTTC. Protein sequence: CASSQGIGTGSYF.

The chain links TRBV28 to TRBJ2-5, with D unresolved. CDR1 and CDR2 (germline): MDHEN, SYDVKM. The germline V and J ends were trimmed by 6 bases and 2 bases, with 4 bases remaining between them. This CDR3 region has 11 residues. As DNA, the CDR3 is TGTGCCAGCAGGTCACAAGAGACCCAGTACTTC. Its protein is CASRSQETQYF.